This T cell receptor (beta chain) was sequenced during a study of T-cell memory formation after mild COVID-19. The overall study: Across donors, TCR clusters were largely donor specific. Study findings and constraints: Contracting clones, day 15 to 85, had balanced CD4/CD8, and later expanders favored CD4+. Contracting clones localized mainly to CM and EM when CD4+ and mainly to EMRA when CD8+.

As for this clonotype: Its antigen is still unknown.

Germline V gene data show CDR1 as GTSNPN and CDR2 as SVGIG (reference sequence). This CDR3 has 13 residues. Deletions cut 4 bases from V and 8 bases from J, with 15 bases between. Amplification by 5'RACE using constant-segment primers produced TCR alpha and TCR beta cDNA libraries that carried sample barcodes and UMIs. Via MiXCR, TCRdb re-called the 5' RACE reads, giving one row per CDR3 protein. The sample shows about 110,000 distinct CDR3 sequences, 15% to 20% of them seen only once. This receptor was obtained from an adult woman who had mild COVID-19 (a few samples of this study predate the infection). Cell type and time point are not known. The chain couples TRBV30 to TRBJ2-1; weak D call: TRBD2 (7 bases). Sequences were obtained from PBMCs or a T cell subset sorted from them (not recorded which). This chain's CDR3 is CAWNPGAGDEQFF. The CDR3 DNA is TGTGCCTGGAATCCGGGGGCGGGGGATGAGCAGTTCTTC.